This T cell receptor beta chain was recorded in a study of blood T cell repertoires in COVID-19 (dated by TCRdb to the early 2020s). Notes on the research overall: Samples from collaborators originated in the United States, Italy and Spain and spanned both the acute and convalescent phases of COVID-19. A freely available public database, intended as a resource for researchers studying the immune response to SARS-CoV-2, is where the repertoires were released. Samples were obtained from the ongoing ImmuneRACE study (first 160 participants) and from 1,254 subjects provided by 6 global collaborators. The prospective study material was composed of cDNA or gDNA derived from T cells, B-cell-depleted T cells, or PBMCs. Deeply sampled blood TCRbeta repertoires from subjects exposed to, actively infected with, or recovered from COVID-19 were included in the dataset. Where HLA class I and class II types were available, the types were taken from metadata supplied by the sample provider, not from assay-based typing. Nearly every sample came with metadata listing a de-identified subject ID, COVID-19 status, age in years and sex.

Results and caveats for the whole study, not just this receptor: How much clinical and demographic metadata was included differed by source and by participant, and the metadata was provided uncurated.

Concerning this clone: What antigen it recognizes has not been identified. The input lacks base qualities; no much larger clone sits a single base away.

Reading the germline V gene (reference sequence) gives CDR1 LNHDA and CDR2 SQIVND. V and J lose 6 bases and 3 bases, and a span of 21 bases separates them. The CDR3 measures 17 amino acids from cysteine to phenylalanine. Only the CDR3 part of the read is kept: 51 bases, read in frame from the first base. TCRbeta CDR3 regions were amplified from genomic DNA by means of the immunoSEQ Assay, a bias-controlled multiplex PCR. Processing in the source paper ran as follows. The number of nucleated cells in each sample was estimated by amplification of reference gene primers within the assay. Sequence reads were collapsed and filtered to measure the absolute abundance of every unique TCRbeta CDR3 rearrangement. For each sample, productive Simpson clonality was calculated as the square root of Simpson's diversity index over productive rearrangements. TCRdb limited this immuneACCESS table to in-frame rearrangements with V and J called. A share of clones is missing; checked studies link under half to unresolved V genes, and the rest is unexplained. V and J calls and clone size follow that table, whereas D and trimming were derived from the DNA. The sample table contains some 180,000 clones; only one count was recorded for 65% to 85% of them. The ten largest clones capture 6.5% to 7.5% of the sample.

One collaborating source in Seattle enrolled patients during active infection and followed them longitudinally through the course of disease. Collaborating institutions collected whole blood in K2EDTA tubes following their own protocols. For TCRbeta analysis, collaborators shipped samples as frozen whole blood, isolated PBMCs, or DNA extracted from either of those sample types. In this chain, TRBV19 is recombined with TRBJ2-4; perhaps TRBD1 is the D gene, with 6 bases matching. The clonotype comes from a woman between 40 and 55 years old with COVID-19, enrolled during active disease. Sequencing input: peripheral blood. Here the CDR3 is given as CASSPILGAQGKNIQYF. The bases are TGTGCCAGTAGCCCAATACTGGGGGCGCAAGGCAAAAACATTCAGTACTTC.